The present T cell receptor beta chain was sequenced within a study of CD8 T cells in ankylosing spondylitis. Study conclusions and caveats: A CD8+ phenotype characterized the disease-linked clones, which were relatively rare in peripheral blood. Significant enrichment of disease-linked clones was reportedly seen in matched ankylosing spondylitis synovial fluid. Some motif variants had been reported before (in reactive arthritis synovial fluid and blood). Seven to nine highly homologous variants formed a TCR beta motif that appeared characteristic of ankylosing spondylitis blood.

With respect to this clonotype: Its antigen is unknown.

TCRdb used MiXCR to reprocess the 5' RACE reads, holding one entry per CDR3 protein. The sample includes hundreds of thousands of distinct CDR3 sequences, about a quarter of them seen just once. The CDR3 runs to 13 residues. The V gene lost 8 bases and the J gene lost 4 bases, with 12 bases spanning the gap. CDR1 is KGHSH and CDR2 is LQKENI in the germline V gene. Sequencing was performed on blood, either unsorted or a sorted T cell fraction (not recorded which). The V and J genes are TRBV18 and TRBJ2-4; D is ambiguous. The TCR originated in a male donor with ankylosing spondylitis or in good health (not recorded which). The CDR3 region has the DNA TGTGCCAGCGAATCGGACGGTAAAAACATTCAGTACTTC. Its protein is CASESDGKNIQYF.